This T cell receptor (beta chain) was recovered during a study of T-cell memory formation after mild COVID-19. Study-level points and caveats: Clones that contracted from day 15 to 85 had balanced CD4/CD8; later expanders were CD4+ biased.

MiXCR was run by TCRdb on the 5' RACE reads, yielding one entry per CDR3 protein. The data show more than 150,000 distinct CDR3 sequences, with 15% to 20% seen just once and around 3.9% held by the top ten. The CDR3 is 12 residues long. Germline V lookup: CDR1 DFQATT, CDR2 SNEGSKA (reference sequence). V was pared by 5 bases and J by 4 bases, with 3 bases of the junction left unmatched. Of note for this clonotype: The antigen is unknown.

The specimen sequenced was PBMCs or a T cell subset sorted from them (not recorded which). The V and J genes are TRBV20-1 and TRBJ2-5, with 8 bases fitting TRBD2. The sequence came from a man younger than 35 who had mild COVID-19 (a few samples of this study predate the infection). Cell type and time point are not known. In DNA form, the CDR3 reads TGCAGTGCTCCGGCGGGAGGAGAGACCCAGTACTTC. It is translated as CSAPAGGETQYF.